The TCR beta chain described here comes from a study of CD8 T cells in Susac syndrome. The CD8+ and CD4+ T cells were negatively isolated, with the TEMRA cells enriched by FACS. Reverse transcription used 0.5 to 1 ug RNA and random hexamers. Across 54 Vbeta and 13 Jbeta, TCR beta CDR3 was amplified with immunoSEQ multiplex PCR. One entry per CDR3 protein results from TCRdb running MiXCR on the immunoSEQ multiplex PCR reads. This table holds 200,000 to 250,000 distinct CDR3 sequences, about 95% found once. Germline values: CDR1 SGHTA, CDR2 FQGNSA. The CDR3 spans 15 residues. The V end lost 5 bases, the J end lost 2 bases, and 15 bases lay between the germline ends.

The sample consisted of CD4+ T cells from PBMCs. The TCR was taken from a human donor with multiple sclerosis. This chain connects TRBV7-2 to TRBJ2-5; possible D gene TRBD1, 6 bases. Here the CDR3 reads CASSPSRTAQETQYF. The CDR3 DNA reads TGTGCCAGCAGCCCGAGTCGGACAGCTCAAGAGACCCAGTACTTC.